This TCR beta chain originates from a study of OX40 agonist ivuxolimab in advanced cancers. Turning to the overall study: Ivuxolimab was an agonistic, fully human IgG2 monoclonal antibody directed against OX40 (CD134), a costimulatory receptor. Prior anti-PD-1, anti-PD-L1 or anti-CTLA-4 therapy was permitted, and about two fifths of dose-escalation patients had received checkpoint inhibitors. Partial responses occurred in three dose-escalation patients: two with cutaneous melanoma and one with hepatocellular carcinoma. The point of sequencing TCRbeta in the periphery was to test whether ivuxolimab changed TCR sequence diversity and drove clonal T-cell expansion. The paper covers the monotherapy dose-escalation part of the phase I ivuxolimab trial, which included N ≈ 52 patients. Among the roughly 50 dose-escalation patients, approximately 20 had hepatocellular carcinoma, approximately 15 melanoma, 9 renal cell carcinoma and 9 head and neck cancer. A male proportion of roughly 80% and a mean age of roughly 55 years, ranging from about 23 to 90, were recorded for the dose-escalation cohort. Intravenous ivuxolimab was administered to patients every 2 weeks at six dose levels: 0.01, 0.1, 0.3, 1.5, 3 and 10 mg/kg. Study-level results and caveats: On average, CD8+ T cells showed more expanded clones than CD4+ T cells after ivuxolimab. Clonal expansion of both CD4+ and CD8+ blood T cells was observed from baseline to week 6 at doses 0.1 to 3.0 mg/kg. Low levels of normalized T-cell clonal expansion were also seen in some nonresponding patients. In partial responders in the 0.1-3.0 mg/kg groups, normalized peripheral clonal expansion was found to be among the lowest, especially among CD8+ T cells. Which antigens the clonally expanded peripheral T cells were specific for was not determined.

The trial excluded patients who had a history of autoimmune disease or were on systemic immunosuppression. Peripheral blood for TCR sequencing was drawn from every dose cohort at baseline, at cycle 4 day 1 and at cycle 7 day 1. The samples were taken from a phase I, first-in-human, multicenter, open-label dose-escalation trial of ivuxolimab. Adults with locally advanced or metastatic head and neck squamous cell, hepatocellular, melanoma or renal cell carcinoma were enrolled in the trial. CD4+ and CD8+ T cells were sorted separately from peripheral blood before TCR sequencing. V sheds 6 bases and J sheds 1 base, leaving 15 bases between their ends. CDR3 length: 15 amino acids, cysteine to phenylalanine. Of the read, only the CDR3 DNA is kept; its 45 bases are in frame from base 1. CDR1 and CDR2, looked up from the germline V gene, are SGHTA and FQGNSA. Notes on this clone: Its antigen is currently not known. One base away there is no much larger clone; base qualities are not given.

For sequencing of the TCRbeta CDR3 region, genomic DNA was extracted from the sorted cells. The immunoSEQ Assay was used for sequencing of TCRbeta CDR3 regions. Here the immuneACCESS table is served through TCRdb, limited to in-frame sequences with V and J called. Missing clones are a known gap in these copies; in checked studies unresolved V genes cover under half, and the rest lacks a known reason. This sample is represented by about 17,000 clones; roughly 73% of them were singletons. The top ten hold 26% of the sample. The sequencing here drew on CD4+ or CD8+ T cells sorted from blood, taken in a trial of the OX40 agonist ivuxolimab. The V and J segments used are TRBV7-2 and TRBJ1-1, and perhaps TRBD1 as D gene, on 6 matching bases. This receptor was taken from an adult with an advanced solid tumor such as melanoma, head and neck, liver or kidney cancer. The CDR3: CASSSVQGENTEAFF. The DNA is TGTGCCAGCAGTTCGGTACAGGGAGAGAACACTGAAGCTTTCTTT. With the portions outside the CDR3 filled from the reference TRBV7-2 and TRBJ1-1 genes, the complete variable region becomes GAGVSQSPSNKVTEKGKDVELRCDPISGHTALYWYRQSLGQGLEFLIYFQGNSAPDKSGLPSDRFSAERTGGSVSTLTIQRTQQEDSAVYLCASSSVQGENTEAFFGQGTRLTVV.